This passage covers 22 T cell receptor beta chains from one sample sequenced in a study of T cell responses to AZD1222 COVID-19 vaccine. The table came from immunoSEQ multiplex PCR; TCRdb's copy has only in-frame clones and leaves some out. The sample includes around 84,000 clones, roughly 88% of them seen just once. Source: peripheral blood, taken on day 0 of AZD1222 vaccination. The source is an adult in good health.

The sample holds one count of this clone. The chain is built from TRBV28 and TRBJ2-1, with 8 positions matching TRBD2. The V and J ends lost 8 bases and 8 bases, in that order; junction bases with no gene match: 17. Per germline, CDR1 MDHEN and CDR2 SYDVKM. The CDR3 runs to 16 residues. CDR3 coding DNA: TGTGCCAGCCGGCGGGCGGGGGGTGGTGTGGGGTATGAGCAGTTCTTC. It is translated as CASRRAGGGVGYEQFF.

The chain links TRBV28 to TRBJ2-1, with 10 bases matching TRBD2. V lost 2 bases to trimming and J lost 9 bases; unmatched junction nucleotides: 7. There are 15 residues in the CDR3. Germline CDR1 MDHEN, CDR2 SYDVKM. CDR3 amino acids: CASSLRLAGVGEQFF. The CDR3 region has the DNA TGTGCCAGCAGTTTAAGGCTAGCGGGAGTGGGTGAGCAGTTCTTC.

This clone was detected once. The CDR3 nucleotides read TGTGCCTCTGGATCACTAGCGGGAGCACCACAGGGTGAGCAGTTCTTC. Translating it yields CASGSLAGAPQGEQFF. The gene calls are TRBV10-3 and TRBJ2-1, with 11 nucleotides matching TRBD2. This CDR3 is 16 amino acids long. The germline V gene has CDR1 ENHRY and CDR2 SYGVKD. With 11 bases clipped from V and 9 bases from J, the junction kept 18 bases outside the gene matches.

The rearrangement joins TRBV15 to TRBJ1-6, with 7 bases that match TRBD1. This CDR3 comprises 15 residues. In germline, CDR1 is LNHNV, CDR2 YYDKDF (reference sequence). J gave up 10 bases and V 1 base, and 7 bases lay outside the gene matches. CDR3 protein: CATSRAQGVGSPLHF. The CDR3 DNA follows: TGTGCCACCAGCAGAGCCCAGGGGGTTGGGTCACCCCTCCACTTT.

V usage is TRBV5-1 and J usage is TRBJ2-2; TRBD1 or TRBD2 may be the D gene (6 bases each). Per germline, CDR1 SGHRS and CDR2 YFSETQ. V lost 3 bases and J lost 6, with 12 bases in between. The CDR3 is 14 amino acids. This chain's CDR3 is CASSWGALPGELFF. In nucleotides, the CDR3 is TGCGCCAGCAGCTGGGGGGCCCTCCCCGGGGAGCTGTTTTTT.

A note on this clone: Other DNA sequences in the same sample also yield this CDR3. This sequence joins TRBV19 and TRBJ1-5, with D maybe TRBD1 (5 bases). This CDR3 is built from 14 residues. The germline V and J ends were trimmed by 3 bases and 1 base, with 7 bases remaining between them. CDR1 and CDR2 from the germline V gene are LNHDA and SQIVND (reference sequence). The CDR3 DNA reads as TGTGCCAGTAGTATCCGGGACAGCAATCAGCCCCAGCATTTT. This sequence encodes CASSIRDSNQPQHF. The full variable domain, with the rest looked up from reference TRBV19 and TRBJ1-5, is DGGITQSPKYLFRKEGQNVTLSCEQNLNHDAMYWYRQDPGQGLRLIYYSQIVNDFQKGDIAEGYSVSREKKESFPLTVTSAQKNPTAFYLCASSIRDSNQPQHFGDGTRLSIL.

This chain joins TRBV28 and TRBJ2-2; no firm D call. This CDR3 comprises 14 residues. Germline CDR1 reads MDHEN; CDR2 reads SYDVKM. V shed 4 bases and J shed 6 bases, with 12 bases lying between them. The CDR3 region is CASSSPPQSGELFF. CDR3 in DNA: TGTGCCAGCAGTTCCCCACCACAGTCCGGGGAGCTGTTTTTT. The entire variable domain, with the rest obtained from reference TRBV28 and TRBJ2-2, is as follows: DVKVTQSSRYLVKRTGEKVFLECVQDMDHENMFWYRQDPGLGLRLIYFSYDVKMKEKGDIPEGYSVSREKKERFSLILESASTNQTSMYLCASSSPPQSGELFFGEGSRLTVL.

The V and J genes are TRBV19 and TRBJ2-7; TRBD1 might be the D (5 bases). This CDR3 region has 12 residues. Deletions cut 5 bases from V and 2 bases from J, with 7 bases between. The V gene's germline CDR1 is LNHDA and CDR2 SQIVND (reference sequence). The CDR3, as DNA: TGTGCCAGTAGTCAGGGAACCTACGAGCAGTACTTC. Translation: CASSQGTYEQYF.

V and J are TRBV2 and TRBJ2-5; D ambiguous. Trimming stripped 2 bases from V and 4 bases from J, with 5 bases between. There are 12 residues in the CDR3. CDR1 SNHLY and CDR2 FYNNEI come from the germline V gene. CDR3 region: CASSEQTETQYF. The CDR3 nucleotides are TGTGCCAGCAGTGAACAGACAGAGACCCAGTACTTC.

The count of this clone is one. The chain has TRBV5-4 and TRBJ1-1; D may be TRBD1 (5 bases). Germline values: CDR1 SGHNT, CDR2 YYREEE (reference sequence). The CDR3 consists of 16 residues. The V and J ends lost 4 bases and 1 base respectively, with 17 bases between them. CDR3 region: CASSKVRGSGNTEAFF. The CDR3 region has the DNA TGTGCCAGCAGCAAAGTCCGGGGGTCGGGGAACACTGAAGCTTTCTTT.

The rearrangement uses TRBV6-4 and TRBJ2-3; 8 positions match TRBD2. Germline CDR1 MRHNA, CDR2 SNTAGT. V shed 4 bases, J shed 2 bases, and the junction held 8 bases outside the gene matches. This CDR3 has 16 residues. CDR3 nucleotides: TGTGCCAGCAGTGTACAAGCGGGAGAGCCCACAGATACGCAGTATTTT. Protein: CASSVQAGEPTDTQYF.

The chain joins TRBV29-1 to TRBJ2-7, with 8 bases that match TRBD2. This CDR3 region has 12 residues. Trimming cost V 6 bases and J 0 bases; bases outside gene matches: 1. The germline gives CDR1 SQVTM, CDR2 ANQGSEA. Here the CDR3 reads CSVSGSSYEQYF. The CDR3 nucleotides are TGCAGCGTAAGCGGGAGCTCCTACGAGCAGTACTTC.

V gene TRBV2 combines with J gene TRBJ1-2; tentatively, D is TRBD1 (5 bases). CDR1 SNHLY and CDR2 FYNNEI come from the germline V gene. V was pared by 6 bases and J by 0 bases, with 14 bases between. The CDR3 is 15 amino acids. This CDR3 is CASSLGTATNYGYTF. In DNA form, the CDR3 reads TGTGCCAGCAGCCTCGGGACCGCAACTAACTATGGCTACACCTTC.

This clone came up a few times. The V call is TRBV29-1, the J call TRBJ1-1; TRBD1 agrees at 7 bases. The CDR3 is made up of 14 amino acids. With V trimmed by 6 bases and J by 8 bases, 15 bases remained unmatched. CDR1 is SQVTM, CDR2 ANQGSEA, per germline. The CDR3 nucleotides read TGCAGCGTGTCCGGGACAGAGGCCCAAAAAGAAGCTTTCTTT. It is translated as CSVSGTEAQKEAFF.

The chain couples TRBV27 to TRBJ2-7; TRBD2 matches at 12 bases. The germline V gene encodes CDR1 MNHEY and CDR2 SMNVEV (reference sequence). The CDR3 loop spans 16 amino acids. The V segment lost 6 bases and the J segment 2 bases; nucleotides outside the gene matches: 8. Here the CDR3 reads CASSGGTSGLPYEQYF. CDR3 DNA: TGTGCCAGCAGCGGAGGGACTAGCGGGCTTCCCTACGAGCAGTACTTC.

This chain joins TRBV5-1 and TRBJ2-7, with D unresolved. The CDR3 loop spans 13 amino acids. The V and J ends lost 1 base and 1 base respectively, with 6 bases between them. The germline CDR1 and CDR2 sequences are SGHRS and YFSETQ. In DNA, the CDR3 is TGCGCCAGCAGCTTGAGTCCTTCCTACGAGCAGTACTTC. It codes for CASSLSPSYEQYF.

The CDR3: CASSKGEGRDNQPQHF. In DNA form, the CDR3 reads TGTGCCAGCAGCAAAGGGGAGGGGAGGGACAATCAGCCCCAGCATTTT. The chain combines TRBV21-1 with TRBJ1-5. TRBV21-1 is flagged as a pseudogene. This CDR3 has 16 amino acids.

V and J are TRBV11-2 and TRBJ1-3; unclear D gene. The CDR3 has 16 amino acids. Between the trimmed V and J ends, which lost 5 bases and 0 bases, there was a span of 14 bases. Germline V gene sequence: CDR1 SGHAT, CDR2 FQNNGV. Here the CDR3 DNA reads TGTGCCAGCAGCGCCAGAGCAGCTTTCTCTGGAAACACCATATATTTT. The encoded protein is CASSARAAFSGNTIYF.

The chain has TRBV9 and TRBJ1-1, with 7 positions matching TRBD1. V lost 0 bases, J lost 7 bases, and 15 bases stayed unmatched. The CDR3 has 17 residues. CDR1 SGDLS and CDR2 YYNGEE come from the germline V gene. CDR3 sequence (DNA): TGTGCCAGCAGCGTAGAAGGAGACAGGAGGGGGCTAGTTGAAGCTTTCTTT. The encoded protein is CASSVEGDRRGLVEAFF.

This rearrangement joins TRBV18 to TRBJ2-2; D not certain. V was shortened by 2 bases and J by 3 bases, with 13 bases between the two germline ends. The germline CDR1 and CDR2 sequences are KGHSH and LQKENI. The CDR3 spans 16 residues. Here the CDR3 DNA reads TGTGCCAGCTCACCAGGCGTCCCTCGAGACACCGGGGAGCTGTTTTTT. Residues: CASSPGVPRDTGELFF.

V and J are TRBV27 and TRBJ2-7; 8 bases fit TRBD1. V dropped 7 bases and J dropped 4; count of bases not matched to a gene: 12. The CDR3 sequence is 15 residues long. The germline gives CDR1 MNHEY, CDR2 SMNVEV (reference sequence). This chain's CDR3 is CASMSLGQVVYEQYF. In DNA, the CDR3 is TGTGCCAGCATGTCATTGGGACAGGTTGTTTACGAGCAGTACTTC.

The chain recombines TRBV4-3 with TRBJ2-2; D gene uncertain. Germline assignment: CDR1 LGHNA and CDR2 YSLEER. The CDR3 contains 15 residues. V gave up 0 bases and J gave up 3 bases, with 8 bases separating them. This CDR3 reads CASSQDWGYTGELFF. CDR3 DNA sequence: TGCGCCAGCAGCCAAGATTGGGGTTACACCGGGGAGCTGTTTTTT.